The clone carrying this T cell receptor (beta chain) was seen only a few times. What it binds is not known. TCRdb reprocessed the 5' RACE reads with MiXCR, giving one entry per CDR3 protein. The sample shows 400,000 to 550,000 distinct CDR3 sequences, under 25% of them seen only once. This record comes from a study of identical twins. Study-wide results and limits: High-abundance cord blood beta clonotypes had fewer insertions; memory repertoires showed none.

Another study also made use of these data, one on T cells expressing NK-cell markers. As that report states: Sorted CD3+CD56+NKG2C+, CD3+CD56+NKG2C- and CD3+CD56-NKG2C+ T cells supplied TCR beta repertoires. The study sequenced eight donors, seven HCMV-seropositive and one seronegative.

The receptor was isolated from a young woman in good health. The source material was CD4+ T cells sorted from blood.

CDR3: CSASGLQGGETQYF. As DNA, the CDR3 is TGCAGTGCTTCGGGCTTACAGGGAGGAGAGACCCAGTACTTC. This chain uses TRBV20-1 with TRBJ2-5; D possibly matches TRBD1 or TRBD2 (6 bases each). Trimming removed 5 bases from V and 4 bases from J, with 17 bases in between. CDR3 length: 14 residues. Germline V gene data show CDR1 as DFQATT and CDR2 as SNEGSKA (reference sequence).